These 26 T cell receptor beta chains originate from one sample sequenced in a study of Graves' ophthalmopathy and Graves' hyperthyroidism. Amplification of TCR beta CDR3 regions used RNA transcripts. The first round was an RT-PCR with HTBI primers, and the second round was a multiplex PCR. Using its own MiXCR run on the multiplex PCR reads, TCRdb lists one record per CDR3 protein. The sample comprises around 660,000 distinct CDR3 sequences, roughly two fifths of which are singletons, and 3% to 3.5% rests with the top ten. Input material: peripheral blood. The receptors originated from an adult man with Graves' ophthalmopathy.

This clonotype appeared many times. The germline gene is not matched at one end of the junction; a read error may be the cause. The genes are TRBV19 and TRBJ1-5; D is perhaps TRBD1 (5 bases). Germline values: CDR1 LNHDA, CDR2 SQIVND (reference sequence). The CDR3 consists of 15 residues. The CDR3 DNA reads TGTGCCAGTAGTATCGAACGGGACGGGGTTCAGCCCCAGCGTTTT. It yields the protein CASSIERDGVQPQRF.

V and J are TRBV7-7 and TRBJ2-3; 9 nucleotides line up with TRBD1. In germline, CDR1 is SSHAT, CDR2 FNYEAQ (reference sequence). With V trimmed by 3 bases and J by 3 bases, 4 bases remained unmatched. This CDR3 has 15 amino acids. For the CDR3, the DNA is TGTGCCAGCAGCTTGGGACAGGGAGTTACAGATACGCAGTATTTT. Its protein product is CASSLGQGVTDTQYF.

A note on this clonotype: No conserved phenylalanine or tryptophan ends this CDR3, so it is likely a read error. The chain has TRBV10-3 and TRBJ2-7; the D is unclear. Germline values: CDR1 ENHRY, CDR2 SYGVKD. The CDR3 covers 12 residues. CDR3 residues: CAISAPSYEQYI. The CDR3 region has the DNA TGTGCCATCAGTGCGCCCTCCTATGAGCAGTACATC.

The CDR3 here is CAPRTGLNTEAFF. The CDR3 DNA reads as TGTGCCCCTAGGACAGGCCTGAACACTGAAGCTTTCTTT. The gene calls are TRBV10-3 and TRBJ1-1; 7 bases are a match to TRBD1. Losses at the gene ends were 11 bases for V and 0 bases for J; bases not matched to a gene: 6. There are 13 residues in the CDR3. Germline values: CDR1 ENHRY, CDR2 SYGVKD.

The chain has TRBV6-1 and TRBJ1-2, with TRBD1 as a possible D gene (6 bases). The CDR3 runs 14 residues. The V and J ends lost 6 bases and 8 bases respectively, with 19 bases between them. The germline V gene has CDR1 MNHNS and CDR2 SASEGT. The CDR3 coding sequence is TGTGCCAGCAGCGGTAATACAGGGCTGACGGGCTACACCTTC. It encodes CASSGNTGLTGYTF.

This clonotype was recorded many times. This chain connects TRBV7-9 to TRBJ2-2, with TRBD2 matching over 7 bases. J was trimmed by 3 bases and V by 1 base; bases with no gene match: 14. This CDR3 is built from 19 residues. Germline V gene data show CDR1 as SEHNR and CDR2 as FQNEAQ (reference sequence). The CDR3 is CASSLDSLDVREDTGELFF. In DNA, the CDR3 is TGTGCCAGCAGCTTAGACAGCCTTGATGTACGGGAGGACACCGGGGAGCTGTTTTTT. The whole variable domain, remainder taken from reference TRBV7-9 and TRBJ2-2, is DTGVSQNPRHKITKRGQNVTFRCDPISEHNRLYWYRQTLGQGPEFLTYFQNEAQLEKSRLLSDRFSAERPKGSFSTLEIQRTEQGDSAMYLCASSLDSLDVREDTGELFFGEGSRLTVL.

The table lists this clonotype with many counts. The V call is TRBV7-9, the J call TRBJ1-3, with a possible D match to TRBD1 (5 bases). V lost 1 base and J 4 bases, leaving 8 bases between the germline ends. The germline gives CDR1 SEHNR, CDR2 FQNEAQ (reference sequence). CDR3 size: 14 residues. CDR3 in amino acids: CASSLVTGGNTIYF. The CDR3 DNA reads as TGTGCCAGCAGCTTAGTTACAGGAGGAAACACCATATATTTT. The full variable domain, its missing parts supplied by reference TRBV7-9 and TRBJ1-3, is DTGVSQNPRHKITKRGQNVTFRCDPISEHNRLYWYRQTLGQGPEFLTYFQNEAQLEKSRLLSDRFSAERPKGSFSTLEIQRTEQGDSAMYLCASSLVTGGNTIYFGEGSWLTVV.

This clonotype was recorded only once. The rearrangement joins TRBV7-6 to TRBJ2-7; D gene unclear. CDR3 length equals 12 residues. The germline V gene has CDR1 SGHVS and CDR2 FNYEAQ. Trimming pared 2 bases from V and 7 bases from J, leaving 9 bases between. The CDR3 DNA reads TGTGCCAGCAGCTTACCCTTCTATGAGCAGTACTTC. Its protein is CASSLPFYEQYF.

The chain is built from TRBV9 and TRBJ2-7; D unclear. Germline assignment: CDR1 SGDLS and CDR2 YYNGEE. CDR3 length: 14 amino acids. Trimming shortened V by 5 bases and J by 4 bases, and 16 bases separated the two germline ends. In DNA, the CDR3 is TGTGCCAGCAGTCCCGGTCGGCAAGGGTACGAGCAGTACTTC. Amino acids: CASSPGRQGYEQYF.

V gene TRBV19 combines with J gene TRBJ1-5; no definite D call. Germline loops: CDR1 LNHDA, CDR2 SQIVND (reference sequence). V dropped 5 bases and J dropped 11 bases, with 22 bases sitting between them. The CDR3 sequence is 15 residues long. The CDR3 is CASSHGLAEQETQHF. CDR3 DNA sequence: TGTGCCAGTAGTCACGGACTAGCGGAACAAGAGACCCAGCATTTT.

This clonotype has only a few counts. One base away lies a much larger clone, so this may be a sequencing read error. J is TRBJ2-2 and V is TRBV6-5; D is unresolved. CDR3 length equals 12 residues. Deletions cut 5 bases from V and 6 bases from J, with 7 bases between. In germline, CDR1 is MNHEY, CDR2 SVGAGI. The CDR3 region is CASSEAAGELFF. Here the CDR3 DNA reads TGTGCCAGCAGTGAAGCAGCCGGGGAGCTGTTTTTT.

This clonotype was seen at least ten times. The V and J genes are TRBV5-4 and TRBJ2-3; no clear D. The V gene's germline CDR1 is SGHNT and CDR2 YYREEE (reference sequence). The V end was cut by 2 bases, the J end by 0 bases, with 4 bases between. The CDR3 runs 13 residues. The CDR3 DNA sequence: TGTGCCAGCAGCTTAACGAGCACAGATACGCAGTATTTT. It codes for CASSLTSTDTQYF.

In DNA form, the CDR3 reads TGTGCCAGCAGCGTAGGTGTTACGAACACCGGGGAGACCCAGTACTTC. Translated: CASSVGVTNTGETQYF. This sequence joins TRBV9 and TRBJ2-5; D not certain. V shed 0 bases and J shed 5 bases, with 17 bases lying between them. The germline V gene encodes CDR1 SGDLS and CDR2 YYNGEE. The CDR3 extends over 16 amino acids.

J is TRBJ2-7 and V is TRBV24-1; maybe TRBD1 (6 bases). V lost 4 bases, J lost 7 bases, and 10 bases lay in between. The CDR3 is 12 residues long. Germline CDR1 is KGHDR and CDR2 is SFDVKD. The CDR3 spells CATSDRGIEQYF. CDR3 nucleotide sequence: TGTGCCACCAGTGACAGGGGCATTGAGCAGTACTTC.

For this clonotype: A much larger clone is a single base away; this may be a read error. The V and J genes are TRBV6-5 and TRBJ1-2; D gene unclear. The V and J ends lost 0 bases and 5 bases respectively, with 7 bases between them. Germline CDR1 and CDR2: MNHEY and SVGAGI. The CDR3 is 13 amino acids. CDR3 loop: CASSYSRRYGYTF. The DNA for the CDR3 is TGTGCCAGCAGTTACTCGAGGCGATATGGCTACACCTTC.

This chain uses TRBV4-2 with TRBJ2-5; 10 bases are shared with TRBD2. CDR1 is LGHNA and CDR2 is YNFKEQ in the germline V gene. V trimming: 2 bases; J trimming: 4 bases; junction bases outside the gene matches: 4. This CDR3 is 15 amino acids long. CDR3 bases: TGTGCCAGCAGCCAACCGGGACTAGCGAGAGAGACCCAGTACTTC. Encoded protein: CASSQPGLARETQYF.

The rearrangement joins TRBV30 to TRBJ1-2, with D hard to call. This CDR3 comprises 11 residues. The germline gives CDR1 GTSNPN, CDR2 SVGIG (reference sequence). V gave up 0 bases and J gave up 7 bases, with 6 bases separating them. The CDR3 reads CAWSVPRGYTF. The CDR3 region has the DNA TGTGCCTGGAGTGTACCCCGTGGCTACACCTTC.

This chain joins TRBV9 and TRBJ2-7, with TRBD2 identical over 15 bases. In germline, CDR1 is SGDLS, CDR2 YYNGEE. The CDR3 spans 16 residues. V shed 2 bases and J 5 bases; nucleotides not matched to a gene: 5. CDR3 sequence: CASSVGLAGGLHEQYF. The CDR3 DNA follows: TGTGCCAGCAGCGTCGGACTAGCGGGGGGGCTACACGAGCAGTACTTC.

V gene TRBV25-1 combines with J gene TRBJ1-1, with TRBD1 matching over 9 bases. The CDR3 has 15 amino acids. Looked up from germline, CDR1 is MGHDK and CDR2 is SYGVNS. V lost 8 bases, J lost 1 base, and 8 bases stayed unmatched. CDR3 sequence: CASVGDRASNTEAFF. Written as DNA, the CDR3 is TGTGCCAGCGTTGGGGACAGGGCTTCGAACACTGAAGCTTTCTTT.

This clonotype was observed at least ten times. Compared with germline, one end of the junction differs, possibly owing to a read error. The chain links TRBV5-1 to TRBJ1-4, with 9 positions matching TRBD1. The CDR3 is 14 amino acids. CDR1 is SGHRS, CDR2 YFSETQ, per germline. This CDR3 reads CASSSGQGGEKLFF. DNA for the CDR3: TGTGCCAGCAGCTCGGGACAGGGAGGGGAAAAACTGTTTTTT.

This clonotype has a handful of counts. The V call is TRBV19, the J call TRBJ2-5, with TRBD1 matching over 9 bases. Germline values: CDR1 LNHDA, CDR2 SQIVND (reference sequence). The CDR3 has 17 residues. V dropped 3 bases and J dropped 5; count of bases not matched to a gene: 13. Here the CDR3 reads CASSMGVGTGTRETQYF. In DNA form, the CDR3 reads TGTGCCAGTAGTATGGGAGTAGGGACAGGGACCCGGGAGACCCAGTACTTC.

The chain combines TRBV25-1 with TRBJ1-2, with 9 bases aligning to TRBD1. The length of the CDR3 is 13 residues. Germline assignment: CDR1 MGHDK and CDR2 SYGVNS. V lost 10 bases to trimming and J lost 8 bases; unmatched junction nucleotides: 11. The CDR3 here is CATPPDRGRGYTF. CDR3 DNA sequence: TGTGCCACGCCCCCGGACAGGGGAAGAGGCTACACCTTC.

The chain employs TRBV12-3 or TRBV12-4 and TRBJ2-7; 7 nucleotides match TRBD1. Unmatched junction bases numbered 4, after V lost 3 bases and J lost 5 bases. This CDR3 is 13 amino acids long. The CDR3 is CASSLWDSHEQYF. The CDR3 coding sequence is TGTGCCAGCAGTTTGTGGGACAGCCACGAGCAGTACTTC.

The J gene is TRBJ2-5, the V gene TRBV24-1; 9 bases agree with TRBD2. CDR1 KGHDR and CDR2 SFDVKD come from the germline V gene. CDR3 length: 15 residues. With V trimmed by 5 bases and J by 2 bases, 5 bases remained unmatched. The chain's CDR3 is CATSGASGAQETQYF. The CDR3 DNA reads TGTGCCACCAGTGGGGCTAGCGGGGCTCAAGAGACCCAGTACTTC.

Relative to its sample, this clonotype is medium-sized. The CDR3 coding sequence is TGTGCCAGCAGTGACTGGACGGATCAGCCCCAGCATTTT. It codes for CASSDWTDQPQHF. The rearrangement joins TRBV2 to TRBJ1-5; no reliable D call. The CDR3 extends over 13 amino acids. CDR1 is SNHLY and CDR2 is FYNNEI in the germline V gene. Trimming removed 3 bases from V and 5 bases from J, with 8 bases in between.

This sequence joins TRBV15 and TRBJ2-5, with 7 positions matching TRBD1. CDR1 and CDR2 from the germline V gene are LNHNV and YYDKDF (reference sequence). V gave up 3 bases and J gave up 2 bases; unmatched junction bases: 9. CDR3 length: 16 residues. Here the CDR3 DNA reads TGTGCCACCAGCAGCCCTGACCGGGACAGACAAGAGACCCAGTACTTC. Protein: CATSSPDRDRQETQYF.